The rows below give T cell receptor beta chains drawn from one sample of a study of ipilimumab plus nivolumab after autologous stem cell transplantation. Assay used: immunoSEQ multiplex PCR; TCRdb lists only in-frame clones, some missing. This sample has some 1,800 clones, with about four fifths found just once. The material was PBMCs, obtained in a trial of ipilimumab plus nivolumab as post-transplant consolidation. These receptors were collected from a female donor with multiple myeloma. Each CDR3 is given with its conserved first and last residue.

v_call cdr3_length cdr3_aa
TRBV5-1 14 CASSLAMGGYEQYF
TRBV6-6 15 CASSTSGQGPHGYTF
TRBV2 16 CASTPGLAGAWYTQYF
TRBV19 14 CASTPLVQNYGYTF
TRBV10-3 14 CATAPGLAPHEQYF
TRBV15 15 CATSRVLVGDYGYTF
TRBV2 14 CASRGQGLSYEQYF
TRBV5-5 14 CASSGQGTSYEQYF
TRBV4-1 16 CASSQVGGLAGTEQFF
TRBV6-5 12 CASSYSIIEQYF
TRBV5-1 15 CASSLGQGALEKLFF
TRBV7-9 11 CASSSQGTALF
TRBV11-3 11 CASSLLSTLGF
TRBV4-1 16 CASSLRDRGTGYEQYF
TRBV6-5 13 CAAGQGVGDTQYF
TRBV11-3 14 CASSLGGRNTEAFF
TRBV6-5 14 CASSREPFGSPLHF
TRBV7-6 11 CASSSSDTQYF
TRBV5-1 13 CASSLSGTNEQFF
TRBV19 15 CASMPTTSFGNEQFF
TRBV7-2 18 CASSSRGGRQLETDTQYF
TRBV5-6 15 CASSFDGGAFYEQYF
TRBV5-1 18 CASSLTSGTRFGTGELFF
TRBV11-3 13 CASSRDSYNEQFF
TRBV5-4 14 CASSLGRGEGEQFF
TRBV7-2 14 CASSGSERDEPQHF
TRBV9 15 CASSVSGVQGEKLFF